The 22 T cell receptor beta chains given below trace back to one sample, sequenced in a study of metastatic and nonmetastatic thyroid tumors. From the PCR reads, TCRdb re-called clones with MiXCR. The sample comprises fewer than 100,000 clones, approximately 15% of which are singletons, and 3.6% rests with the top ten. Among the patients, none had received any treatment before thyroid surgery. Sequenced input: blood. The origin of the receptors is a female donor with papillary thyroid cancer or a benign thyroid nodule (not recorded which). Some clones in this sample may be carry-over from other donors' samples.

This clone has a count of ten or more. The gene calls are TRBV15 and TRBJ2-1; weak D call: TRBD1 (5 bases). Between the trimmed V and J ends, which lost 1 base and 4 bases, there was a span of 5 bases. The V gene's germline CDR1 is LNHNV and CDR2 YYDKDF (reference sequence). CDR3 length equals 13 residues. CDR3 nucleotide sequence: TGTGCCACCAGCAGAGGGACATACAATGAGCAGTTCTTC. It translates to CATSRGTYNEQFF.

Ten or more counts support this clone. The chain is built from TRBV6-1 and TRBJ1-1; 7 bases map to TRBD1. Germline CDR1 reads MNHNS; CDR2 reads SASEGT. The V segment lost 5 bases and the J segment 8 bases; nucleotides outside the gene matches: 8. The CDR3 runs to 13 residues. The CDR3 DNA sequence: TGTGCCAGCAGTCGGCGACAGGGAACAGAAGCTTTCTTT. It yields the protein CASSRRQGTEAFF.

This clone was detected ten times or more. DNA of the CDR3: TGTGCCAGCAGTGAAGTGGGTCCCCTTGGCTACACCTTC. It encodes CASSEVGPLGYTF. The chain is built from TRBV6-1 and TRBJ1-2; D call uncertain. The V gene lost 1 base and the J gene lost 7 bases, with 10 bases spanning the gap. The length of the CDR3 is 13 residues. Germline-derived CDR1 and CDR2 are MNHNS and SASEGT.

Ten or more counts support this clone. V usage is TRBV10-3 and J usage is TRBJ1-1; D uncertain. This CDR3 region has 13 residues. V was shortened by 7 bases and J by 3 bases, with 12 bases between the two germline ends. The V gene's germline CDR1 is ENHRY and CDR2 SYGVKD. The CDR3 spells CAIKMGTYTEAFF. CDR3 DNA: TGTGCCATCAAGATGGGCACGTACACTGAAGCTTTCTTT.

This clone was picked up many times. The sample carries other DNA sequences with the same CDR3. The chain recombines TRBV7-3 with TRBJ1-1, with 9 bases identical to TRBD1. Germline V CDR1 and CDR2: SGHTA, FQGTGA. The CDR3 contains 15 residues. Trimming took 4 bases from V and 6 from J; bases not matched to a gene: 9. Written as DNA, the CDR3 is TGTGCCAGCAGCTCGACAGGGGGACTAACGGCTGAAGCTTTCTTT. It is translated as CASSSTGGLTAEAFF.

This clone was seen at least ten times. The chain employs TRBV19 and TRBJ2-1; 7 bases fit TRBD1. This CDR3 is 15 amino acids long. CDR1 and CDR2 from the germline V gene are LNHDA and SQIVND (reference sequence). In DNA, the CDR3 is TGTGCTTCAACTGGGGGTAACAGGGGATACAATGAGCAGTTCTTC. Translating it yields CASTGGNRGYNEQFF.

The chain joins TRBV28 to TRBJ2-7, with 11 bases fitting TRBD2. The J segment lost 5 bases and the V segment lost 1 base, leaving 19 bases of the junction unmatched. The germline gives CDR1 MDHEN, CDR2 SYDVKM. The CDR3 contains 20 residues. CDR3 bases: TGTGCCAGCAGTTTATTTGTGAGGGGGGCTATAGCGGGAGGGCACGACGAGCAGTACTTC. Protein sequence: CASSLFVRGAIAGGHDEQYF.

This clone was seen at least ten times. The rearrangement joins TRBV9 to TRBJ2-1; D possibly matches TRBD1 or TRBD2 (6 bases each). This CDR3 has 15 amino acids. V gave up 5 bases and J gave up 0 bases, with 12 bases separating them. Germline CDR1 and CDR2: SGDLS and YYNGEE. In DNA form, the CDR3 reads TGTGCCAGCAGTCCGGGGGCGAGCTCCTACAATGAGCAGTTCTTC. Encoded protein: CASSPGASSYNEQFF.

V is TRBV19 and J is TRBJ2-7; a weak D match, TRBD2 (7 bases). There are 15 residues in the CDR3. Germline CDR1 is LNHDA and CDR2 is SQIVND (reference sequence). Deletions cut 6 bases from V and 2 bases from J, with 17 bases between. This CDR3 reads CASRFPGGPPYEQYF. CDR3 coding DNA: TGTGCCAGTAGGTTCCCCGGGGGGCCTCCCTACGAGCAGTACTTC.

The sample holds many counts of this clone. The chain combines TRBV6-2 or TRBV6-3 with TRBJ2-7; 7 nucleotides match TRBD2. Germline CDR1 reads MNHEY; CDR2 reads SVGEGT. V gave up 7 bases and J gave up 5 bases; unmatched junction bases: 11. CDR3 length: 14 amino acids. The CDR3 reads CASKNSRESNEQYF. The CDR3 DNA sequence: TGTGCCAGCAAAAATTCGCGGGAGTCCAACGAGCAGTACTTC.

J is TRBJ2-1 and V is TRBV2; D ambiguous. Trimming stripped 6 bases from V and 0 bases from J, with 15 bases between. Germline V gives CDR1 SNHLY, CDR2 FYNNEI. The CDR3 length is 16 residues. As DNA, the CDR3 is TGTGCCAGCAGGGGCCCCTTCTTGGTCTCCTACAATGAGCAGTTCTTC. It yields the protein CASRGPFLVSYNEQFF.

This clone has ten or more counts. DNA of the CDR3: TGTGCCAGCAGCCGAACAGGGGGGGGAAATTCACCCCTCCACTTT. It specifies CASSRTGGGNSPLHF. This chain joins TRBV12-3 or TRBV12-4 and TRBJ1-6; 8 positions agree with TRBD1. The CDR3 has 15 residues. V shed 6 bases and J 7 bases; nucleotides not matched to a gene: 8.

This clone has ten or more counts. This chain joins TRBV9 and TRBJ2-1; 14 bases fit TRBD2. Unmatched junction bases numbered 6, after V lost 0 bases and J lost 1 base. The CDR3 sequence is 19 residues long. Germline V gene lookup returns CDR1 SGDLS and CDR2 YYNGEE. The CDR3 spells CASSVGPGLAGGSYNEQFF. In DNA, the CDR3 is TGTGCCAGCAGCGTAGGCCCTGGACTAGCGGGGGGATCCTACAATGAGCAGTTCTTC.

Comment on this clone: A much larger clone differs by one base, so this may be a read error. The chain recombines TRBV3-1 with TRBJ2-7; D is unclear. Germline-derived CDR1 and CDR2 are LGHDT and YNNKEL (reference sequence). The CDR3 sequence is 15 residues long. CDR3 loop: CSSSQGAFSSYEQYF. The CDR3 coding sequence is TGTTCCAGCAGTCAAGGAGCGTTCAGCTCCTACGAGCAGTACTTC.

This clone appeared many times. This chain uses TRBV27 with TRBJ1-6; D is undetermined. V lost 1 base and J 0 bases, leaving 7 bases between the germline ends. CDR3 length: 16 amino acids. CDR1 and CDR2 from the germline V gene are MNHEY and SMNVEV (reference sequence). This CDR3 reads CASSLFRSSYNSPLHF. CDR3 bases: TGTGCCAGCAGTTTATTCCGTAGCTCCTATAATTCACCCCTCCACTTT.

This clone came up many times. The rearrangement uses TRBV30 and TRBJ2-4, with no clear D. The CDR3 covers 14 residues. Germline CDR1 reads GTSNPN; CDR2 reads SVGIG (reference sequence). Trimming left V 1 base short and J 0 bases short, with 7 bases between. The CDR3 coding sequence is TGTGCCTGGAGTGGCGCGGAAGCCAAAAACATTCAGTACTTC. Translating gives CAWSGAEAKNIQYF.

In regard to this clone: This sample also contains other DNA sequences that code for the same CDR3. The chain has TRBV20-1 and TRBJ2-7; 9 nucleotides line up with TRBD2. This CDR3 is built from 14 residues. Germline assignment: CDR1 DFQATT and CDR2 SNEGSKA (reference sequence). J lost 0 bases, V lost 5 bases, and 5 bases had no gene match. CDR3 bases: TGCAGTGCTCCCTTAGCGGGAGACTCCTACGAGCAGTACTTC. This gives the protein CSAPLAGDSYEQYF.

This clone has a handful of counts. The CDR3 protein is CASTSLVAGDEQYF. The CDR3, as DNA: TGTGCCAGCACTTCCTTGGTGGCAGGGGACGAGCAGTACTTC. The J gene is TRBJ2-7, the V gene TRBV2; D perhaps matches TRBD1 (6 bases). Germline V gene lookup returns CDR1 SNHLY and CDR2 FYNNEI. The CDR3 loop spans 14 amino acids. Trimming took off 7 bases at V and 5 bases at J, with 18 bases between the two ends.

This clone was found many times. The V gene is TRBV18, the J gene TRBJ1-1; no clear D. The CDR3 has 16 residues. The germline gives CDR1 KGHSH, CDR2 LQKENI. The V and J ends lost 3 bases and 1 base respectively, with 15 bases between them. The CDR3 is CASSPSGKGSNTEAFF. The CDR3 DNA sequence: TGTGCCAGCTCACCTTCCGGTAAGGGATCGAACACTGAAGCTTTCTTT.

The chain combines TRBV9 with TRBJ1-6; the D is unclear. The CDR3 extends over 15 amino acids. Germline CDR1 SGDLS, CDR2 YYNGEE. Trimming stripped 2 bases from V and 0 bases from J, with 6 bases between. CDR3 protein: CASSVESSYNSPLHF. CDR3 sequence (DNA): TGTGCCAGCAGCGTTGAGAGCTCCTATAATTCACCCCTCCACTTT.

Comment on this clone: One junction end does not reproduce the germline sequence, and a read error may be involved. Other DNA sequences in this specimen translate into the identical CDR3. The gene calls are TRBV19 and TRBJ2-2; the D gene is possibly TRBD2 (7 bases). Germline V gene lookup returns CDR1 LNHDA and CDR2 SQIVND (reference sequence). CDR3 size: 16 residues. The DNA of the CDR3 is TGTGCCAGTACCATAGGGGGGGCCTCTAACACCGGCGAGCTGTTTTTT. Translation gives CASTIGGASNTGELFF.

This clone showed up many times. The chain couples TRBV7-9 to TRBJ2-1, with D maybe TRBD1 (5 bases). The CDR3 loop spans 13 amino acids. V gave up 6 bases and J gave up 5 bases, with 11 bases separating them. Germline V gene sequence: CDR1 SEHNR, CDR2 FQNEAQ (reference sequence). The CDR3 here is CASRPLGDNEQFF. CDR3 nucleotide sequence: TGTGCCAGCAGACCGCTAGGGGACAATGAGCAGTTCTTC.